The 5 T cell receptor beta chains in this list originate from one sample, sequenced in a study of chemoradiotherapy in HPV16-positive cancers. The method was immunoSEQ multiplex PCR; TCRdb's version includes in-frame clones alone and lacks a portion of them. The sample lists about 12,000 clones, around 89% occurring once. The sample consisted of blood, taken from a patient who underwent chemoradiotherapy. These receptors all stem from a human donor with HPV-associated anogenital cancer.

V and J are TRBV27 and TRBJ2-2; D is ambiguous. The CDR3 has 14 amino acids. The V gene's germline CDR1 is MNHEY and CDR2 SMNVEV (reference sequence). The germline V and J ends were trimmed by 10 bases and 1 base, with 13 bases remaining between them. The CDR3 coding sequence is TGTGCCACCCGGCAGGTCTGGAACACCGGGGAGCTGTTTTTT. It codes for CATRQVWNTGELFF.

V usage is TRBV19 and J usage is TRBJ2-1, with 9 positions matching TRBD1. The CDR3 covers 15 residues. Germline V gene lookup returns CDR1 LNHDA and CDR2 SQIVND (reference sequence). The ends lost 2 bases at V and 4 bases at J; junction bases unmatched: 3. The CDR3 region is CASSIQDRGYNEQFF. The CDR3 DNA reads as TGTGCCAGTAGTATACAGGACAGGGGATACAATGAGCAGTTCTTC.

This rearrangement joins TRBV6-5 to TRBJ2-3, with D possibly TRBD1 on 5 matching bases. V dropped 2 bases and J dropped 0 bases, with 9 bases sitting between them. The CDR3 consists of 15 residues. Germline-derived CDR1 and CDR2 are MNHEY and SVGAGI. CDR3 loop: CASSYQGSSTDTQYF. In nucleotides, the CDR3 is TGTGCCAGCAGTTACCAGGGATCTAGCACAGATACGCAGTATTTT.

The chain carries TRBV9 and TRBJ2-3; 13 nucleotides match TRBD2. The CDR3 totals 17 residues. The V segment lost 7 bases and the J segment 7 bases; nucleotides outside the gene matches: 15. CDR1 SGDLS and CDR2 YYNGEE come from the germline V gene. The CDR3 bases are TGTGCCAGCGGCGAACCTCTGTTTGGGACTAGCGGGAATACGCAGTATTTT. Translation: CASGEPLFGTSGNTQYF. Based on the CDR3 plus reference TRBV9 and TRBJ2-3, the full variable domain is DSGVTQTPKHLITATGQRVTLRCSPRSGDLSVYWYQQSLDQGLQFLIQYYNGEERAKGNILERFSAQQFPDLHSELNLSSLELGDSALYFCASGEPLFGTSGNTQYFGPGTRLTVL.

CDR3 nucleotides: TGTGCCAGCAGCCCTCAGGGAGGACGGCAGCCCCAGCATTTT. Protein sequence: CASSPQGGRQPQHF. This rearrangement joins TRBV9 to TRBJ1-5; D might be TRBD1 (5 bases). The V gene lost 4 bases and the J gene lost 7 bases, with 15 bases spanning the gap. There are 14 residues in the CDR3. CDR1 and CDR2 from the germline V gene are SGDLS and YYNGEE.